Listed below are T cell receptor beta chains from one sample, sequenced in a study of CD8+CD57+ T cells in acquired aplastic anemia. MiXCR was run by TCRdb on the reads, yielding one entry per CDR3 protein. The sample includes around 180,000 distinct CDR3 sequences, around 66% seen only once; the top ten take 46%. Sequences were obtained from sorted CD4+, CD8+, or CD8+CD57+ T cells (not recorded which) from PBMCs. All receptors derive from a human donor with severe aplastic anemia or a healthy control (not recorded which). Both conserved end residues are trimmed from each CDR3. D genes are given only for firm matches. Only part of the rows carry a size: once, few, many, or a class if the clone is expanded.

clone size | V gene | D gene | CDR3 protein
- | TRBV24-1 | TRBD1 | ATSEDRGHNQPQH
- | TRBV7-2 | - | ASSVQSWERADTQY
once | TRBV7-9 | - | ASSFQSDNEQF
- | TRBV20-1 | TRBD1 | SAMGQGRAEQY
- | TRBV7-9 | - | ASTTSSGSREKLF
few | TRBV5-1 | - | ASSRTVSEKLF
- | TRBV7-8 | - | ASSYWTGYEQY
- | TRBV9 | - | ASSVGGGGNHLTGDIGTQETQY
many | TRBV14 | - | ASSQDYGANTGELF
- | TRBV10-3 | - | AISESGGEETQY
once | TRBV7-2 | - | ASSLKGANALT
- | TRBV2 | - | ASMLLETQY
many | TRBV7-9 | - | ASSLVGLEAF
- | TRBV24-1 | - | ATSDVVYEQF
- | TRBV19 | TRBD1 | ASSRQGGANVLT
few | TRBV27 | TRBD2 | ASRVSSGHTDTQY
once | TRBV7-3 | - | ASSLTDQETQY
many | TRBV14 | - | ASSQVHLYEQY
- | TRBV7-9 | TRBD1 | ASSLAGQGLEAF
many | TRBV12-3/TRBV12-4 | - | ASSLTGNQPQH
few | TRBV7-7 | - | ASSPANTGELF
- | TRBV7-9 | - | ASSFLVNSPLH
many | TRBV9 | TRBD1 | ASSVSGGSHNEQF
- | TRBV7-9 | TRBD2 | ASSTKWEGEQY
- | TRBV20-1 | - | SARDVFYEQY
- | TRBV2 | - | ASNNLRSPLH
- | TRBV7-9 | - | AWRAGNYEQY
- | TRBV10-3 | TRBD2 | AISDRLAGANTGELF
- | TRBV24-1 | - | ATSESAYGYT
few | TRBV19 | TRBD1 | ASSRDSNTEAF
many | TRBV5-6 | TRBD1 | ASNSGRDRGLPDGYT
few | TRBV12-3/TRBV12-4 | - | ASRTNREHEQY
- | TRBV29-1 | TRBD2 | SVPGTSGSYEQY
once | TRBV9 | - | ASSPASDTQY
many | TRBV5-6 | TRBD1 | ASSLGNRGSYEQY
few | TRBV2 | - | ASRPADYNEQF
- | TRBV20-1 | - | SARHPTGVYGYT
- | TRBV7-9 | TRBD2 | ASSLYSTSVYEQY
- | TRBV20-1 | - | SARDRRVRTGELF
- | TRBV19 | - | ASSERSRPPYEQY
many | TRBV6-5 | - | ASSYGDQPQH
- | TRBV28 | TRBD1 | ASSLSPPGTGLNEQF
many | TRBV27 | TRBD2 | ATGGGIHEQY
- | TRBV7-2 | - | ASSLAKSGAVGELF
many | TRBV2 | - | ASSENQSGVSSTNYGYT
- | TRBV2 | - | ASRKGTNEKLF
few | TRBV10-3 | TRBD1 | AISEGDRGGYEQY
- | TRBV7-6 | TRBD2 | ASSQPLAGTQETQY
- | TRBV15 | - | ATRSPSGNTIY
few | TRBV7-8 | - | ASSPWSAEAF
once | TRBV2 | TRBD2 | ASSEAPGGPTTDTQY
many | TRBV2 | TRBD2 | ASRRLAGERNEQY
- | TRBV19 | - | ASSTTGVVTDTQY
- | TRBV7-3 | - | ASSLTGGDGETQY